The rows below give T cell receptor beta chains drawn from one sample of a study of T cells in Graves' hyperthyroidism and ophthalmopathy. From the multiplex PCR reads, TCRdb called clonotypes with MiXCR, one entry per CDR3 protein. The data hold under 350,000 distinct CDR3 sequences, with approximately 15% observed a single time. Sequencing was carried out using blood. The receptors here all came from a middle-aged woman with Graves' ophthalmopathy. CDR3s include the opening cysteine and the closing phenylalanine or tryptophan. The D gene is left open where the match is weak. Size tells how often a clone was seen (once, few, many) or the class of an expanded clone, and some rows leave it out.

>-|-|TRBJ1-2|TRBV28|19
CASSLLPPGRQVLNYSYTF
TGTGCCAGCAGCCTTTTGCCGCCGGGCAGACAGGTTCTTAACTATAGCTACACCTTC
>few|-|TRBJ1-1|TRBV18|17
CASSPRGPENLNTEAFF
TGTGCCAGCTCACCCCGAGGCCCAGAGAACCTGAACACTGAAGCTTTCTTT
>-|TRBD1|TRBJ2-4|TRBV5-1|17
CASSPGQGVGAKNIQYF
TGCGCCAGCAGCCCTGGACAGGGTGTGGGGGCCAAAAACATTCAGTACTTC
>few|-|TRBJ1-2|TRBV11-3|14
CASSWGSSRRGYTF
TGTGCCAGCAGCTGGGGATCCAGCCGGAGGGGCTACACCTTC
>many|-|TRBJ2-7|TRBV3-1|12
CASSLGGYEQYF
TGTGCCAGCAGCTTAGGGGGCTACGAGCAGTACTTC
>-|-|TRBJ1-1|TRBV29-1|11
CSARSLTEAFF
TGCAGCGCCCGCAGTCTGACTGAAGCTTTCTTT
>-|-|TRBJ1-2|TRBV5-1|14
CTSSLGTTAYGYTF
TGCACCAGCAGCTTGGGGACAACAGCCTATGGCTACACCTTC
>many|TRBD1|TRBJ2-1|TRBV28|15
CASSLGQGGGNEQFF
TGTGCCAGCAGTCTAGGACAGGGGGGGGGCAATGAGCAGTTCTTC
>few|-|TRBJ2-2|TRBV29-1|14
CSVDLGLNTGELFF
TGCAGCGTCGACCTTGGGCTTAACACCGGGGAGCTGTTTTTT
>many|-|TRBJ1-5|TRBV28|14
CASSLYLRNQPQHF
TGTGCCAGCAGTTTATATTTGCGGAATCAGCCCCAGCATTTT
>-|-|TRBJ2-7|TRBV28|15
CASERDGGTSYEQYF
TGTGCCAGCGAAAGGGACGGAGGGACCAGCTACGAGCAGTACTTC
>many|TRBD1|TRBJ2-7|TRBV27|14
CASSFQTGNYEQYF
TGTGCCAGCAGTTTCCAGACAGGGAACTACGAGCAGTACTTC
>many|-|TRBJ2-5|TRBV12-3/TRBV12-4|14
CASSFDGTQETQYF
TGTGCCAGCAGTTTTGACGGAACTCAAGAGACCCAGTACTTC
>many|TRBD2|TRBJ2-2|TRBV27|14
CATTAGAGAGELFF
TGTGCCACCACCGCGGGAGCTGGCGCCGGGGAGCTGTTTTTT
>many|-|TRBJ2-3|TRBV6-1|12
CASSEEGDTQYF
TGTGCCAGCAGTGAGGAGGGAGATACGCAGTATTTT
>many|-|TRBJ1-1|TRBV7-9|14
CASSPRQKNTEAFF
TGTGCCAGCAGCCCTAGACAGAAGAACACTGAAGCTTTCTTT
>-|-|TRBJ2-2|TRBV4-2|19
CASSQGVSWSERRGGELFF
TGTGCCAGCAGCCAAGGGGTCTCTTGGTCCGAGCGGAGAGGCGGGGAGCTGTTTTTT